Reported below is one TCR beta chain. The CDR3 spans 12 residues. Trimming shortened V by 2 bases and J by 2 bases, and 4 bases separated the two germline ends. Germline V gene sequence: CDR1 SGHNT, CDR2 YYREEE (reference sequence). The method was immunoSEQ multiplex PCR; TCRdb's version includes in-frame clones alone and lacks a portion of them. The sample has 72,000 or so clones, approximately 81% seen once. The data are from a study of T cell responses to AZD1222 COVID-19 vaccine. The rearrangement joins TRBV5-4 to TRBJ1-2, with D unresolved. The source was peripheral blood, collected on day 0 of AZD1222 vaccination. The sequence was obtained from an adult in good health. In DNA form, the CDR3 reads TGTGCCAGCAGCTTCGGAAACTATGGCTACACCTTC. It yields the protein CASSFGNYGYTF. Full variable domain (missing parts from reference TRBV5-4 and TRBJ1-2): ETGVTQSPTHLIKTRGQQVTLRCSSQSGHNTVSWYQQALGQGPQFIFQYYREEENGRGNFPPRFSGLQFPNYSSELNVNALELDDSALYLCASSFGNYGYTFGSGTRLTVV.